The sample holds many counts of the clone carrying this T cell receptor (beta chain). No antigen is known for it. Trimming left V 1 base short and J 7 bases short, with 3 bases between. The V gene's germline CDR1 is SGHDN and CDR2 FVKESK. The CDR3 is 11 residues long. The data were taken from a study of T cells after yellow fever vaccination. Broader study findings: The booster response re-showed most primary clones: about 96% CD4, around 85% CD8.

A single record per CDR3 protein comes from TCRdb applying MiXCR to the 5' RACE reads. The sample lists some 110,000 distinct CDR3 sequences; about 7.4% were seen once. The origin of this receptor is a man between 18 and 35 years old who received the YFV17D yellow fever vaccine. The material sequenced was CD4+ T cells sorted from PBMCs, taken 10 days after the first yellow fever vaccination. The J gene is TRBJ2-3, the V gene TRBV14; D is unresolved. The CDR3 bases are TGTGCCAGCAGCCAAGGGTATACGCAGTATTTT. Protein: CASSQGYTQYF. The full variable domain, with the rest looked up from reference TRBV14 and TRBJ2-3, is EAGVTQFPSHSVIEKGQTVTLRCDPISGHDNLYWYRRVMGKEIKFLLHFVKESKQDESGMPNNRFLAERTGGTYSTLKVQPAELEDSGVYFCASSQGYTQYFGPGTRLTVL.